These 2 T cell receptor beta chains share one sample of origin, sequenced in a study of shared clonotypes between healthy human individuals. The protocol was immunoSEQ multiplex PCR, while the TCRdb copy is restricted to in-frame clones and leaves out a portion. The sample consists of approximately 1.5 million clones, 95% to 99% of them appearing once. Sample: naive CD4+ T cells sorted from blood. Subset specified: CD45RA+ positively selected. These receptors originate from a man between 25 and 39 years old in good health.

The DNA of the CDR3 is TGTGCCAGTAGGGAAGGACGTATCCCCTACGAGCAGTACTTC. Amino acids: CASREGRIPYEQYF. The chain combines TRBV19 with TRBJ2-7; D remains unclear. From germline, CDR1 is LNHDA and CDR2 SQIVND (reference sequence). V dropped 6 bases and J dropped 2 bases, with 14 bases sitting between them. This CDR3 spans 14 amino acids.

V usage is TRBV10-3 and J usage is TRBJ2-3; 10 positions match TRBD1. The germline CDR1 and CDR2 sequences are ENHRY and SYGVKD. There are 15 residues in the CDR3. Trimming cost V 5 bases and J 2 bases; bases outside gene matches: 4. The CDR3 spells CAISPGTGATDTQYF. The CDR3 nucleotides read TGTGCCATCAGTCCCGGGACAGGGGCCACAGATACGCAGTATTTT.